These 26 T cell receptor beta chains were all obtained from the same sample, sequenced in a study of control samples from healthy donors and cancer patients. This table comes from immunoSEQ multiplex PCR, and its TCRdb copy is limited to in-frame clones, with some not included. The sample carries 150,000 or so clones, roughly 90% recorded once. Sequenced sample: blood. Receptor source: a young man in good health.

The chain combines TRBV12-5 with TRBJ2-5; D is undetermined. From germline, CDR1 is LGHNT and CDR2 FRNRAP. V lost 6 bases, J lost 1 base, and 15 bases lay in between. The CDR3 loop spans 15 amino acids. CDR3 sequence reads: CASGQPWHPQETQYF. CDR3 DNA sequence: TGTGCTAGTGGCCAGCCATGGCACCCCCAAGAGACCCAGTACTTC.

This sequence joins TRBV7-9 and TRBJ2-3; tentatively, D is TRBD2 (5 bases). Germline values: CDR1 SEHNR, CDR2 FQNEAQ (reference sequence). The CDR3 contains 12 residues. Trimming took off 5 bases at V and 8 bases at J, with 11 bases between the two ends. The CDR3 here is CASSDLGVTQYF. The CDR3 region has the DNA TGTGCCAGCAGCGACCTCGGGGTTACGCAGTATTTT.

The gene calls are TRBV20-1 and TRBJ1-1; D call uncertain. The CDR3 contains 13 residues. The ends were cut back, 3 bases at V and 0 bases at J, with 8 bases in the middle. Germline V lookup: CDR1 DFQATT, CDR2 SNEGSKA (reference sequence). CDR3 bases: TGCAGTGCTAGTGTCGTAGTGAACACTGAAGCTTTCTTT. Translation gives CSASVVVNTEAFF.

This rearrangement joins TRBV9 to TRBJ1-2; no reliable D call. The V gene lost 2 bases and the J gene lost 2 bases, with 22 bases spanning the gap. CDR1 is SGDLS, CDR2 YYNGEE, per germline. The CDR3 totals 18 residues. CDR3 protein: CASSVNGDNLPRNYGYTF. The CDR3 region has the DNA TGTGCCAGCAGCGTTAACGGGGATAACCTTCCAAGGAACTATGGCTACACCTTC.

This chain joins TRBV11-3 and TRBJ2-5, with D tentatively TRBD2 (6 bases). Germline CDR1 reads SGHNT; CDR2 reads YENEEA. The CDR3 runs to 13 residues. With 6 bases removed from V and 7 bases from J, the gap between germline ends came to 15 bases. The CDR3 region has the DNA TGTGCCAGCAGTTATAGCGGTCGTGGGACCCAGTACTTC. The encoded protein is CASSYSGRGTQYF.

This chain joins TRBV28 and TRBJ1-6, with a tentative D call TRBD1 (6 bases). The CDR3 totals 14 residues. Trimming stripped 7 bases from V and 6 bases from J, with 13 bases between. Germline V gene data show CDR1 as MDHEN and CDR2 as SYDVKM. The CDR3 sequence is CASNPRGPNSPLHF. CDR3 DNA sequence: TGTGCCAGCAATCCCCGGGGGCCTAATTCACCCCTCCACTTT.

The rearrangement uses TRBV9 and TRBJ2-5, with 10 bases fitting TRBD2. Germline V gives CDR1 SGDLS, CDR2 YYNGEE. Losses at the gene ends were 0 bases for V and 5 bases for J; bases not matched to a gene: 4. The CDR3 spans 15 residues. CDR3 sequence: CASSVDLAGDETQYF. CDR3 sequence (DNA): TGTGCCAGCAGCGTAGACCTAGCGGGAGATGAGACCCAGTACTTC.

This chain joins TRBV3-1 (or the pseudogene TRBV3-2) and TRBJ2-3; D unclear. Germline assignment: CDR1 LGHDT and CDR2 YNNKEL (reference sequence). Deletions cut 10 bases from V and 4 bases from J, with 0 bases between. CDR3 length equals 8 residues. For the CDR3, the DNA is TGTGCCACAGATACGCAGTATTTT. Encoded protein: CATDTQYF.

This chain uses TRBV7-9 with TRBJ1-4; no clear D. Germline loops: CDR1 SEHNR, CDR2 FQNEAQ (reference sequence). Trimming stripped 1 base from V and 8 bases from J, with 17 bases between. The CDR3 length is 16 residues. The CDR3 reads CASSLGGGERREKLFF. The CDR3 DNA reads as TGTGCCAGCAGCTTAGGAGGAGGAGAACGGCGGGAAAAACTGTTTTTT.

This chain uses TRBV4-2 with TRBJ1-6; D is ambiguous. This CDR3 has 13 amino acids. The V and J ends lost 4 bases and 7 bases respectively, with 8 bases between them. In germline, CDR1 is LGHNA, CDR2 YNFKEQ. CDR3 coding DNA: TGTGCCAGCAGCCGTATGAACAATTCACCCCTCCACTTT. It is translated as CASSRMNNSPLHF.

The chain recombines TRBV27 with TRBJ1-1; TRBD1 agrees at 10 bases. The ends lost 2 bases at V and 5 bases at J; junction bases unmatched: 2. Germline assignment: CDR1 MNHEY and CDR2 SMNVEV (reference sequence). The length of the CDR3 is 14 residues. The DNA of the CDR3 is TGTGCCAGCAGTTTAGGGGACAGGGGAACTGAAGCTTTCTTT. This gives the protein CASSLGDRGTEAFF.

This clone has just a few counts. One junction end disagrees with the germline gene, perhaps due to a read error. This rearrangement joins TRBV6-5 to TRBJ1-1, with 9 bases aligning to TRBD1. CDR1 and CDR2 (germline): MNHEY, SVGAGI. This CDR3 spans 16 amino acids. CDR3 bases: TGTGCCAGCAGCTACTACAGGGGGCGAGTGAACACTGAAGCTTTCTTT. This encodes CASSYYRGRVNTEAFF.

The chain has TRBV28 and TRBJ2-7; 9 bases map to TRBD2. The length of the CDR3 is 13 residues. Germline CDR1 and CDR2: MDHEN and SYDVKM. V trimming: 8 bases; J trimming: 6 bases; junction bases outside the gene matches: 8. CDR3 in amino acids: CASASGKGGEQYF. CDR3 DNA sequence: TGTGCCAGCGCTAGCGGGAAAGGCGGCGAGCAGTACTTC. The variable domain in full, completed from reference TRBV28 and TRBJ2-7, reads DVKVTQSSRYLVKRTGEKVFLECVQDMDHENMFWYRQDPGLGLRLIYFSYDVKMKEKGDIPEGYSVSREKKERFSLILESASTNQTSMYLCASASGKGGEQYFGPGTRLTVT.

CDR3 residues: CASSVWGAGSGANVLTF. CDR3 bases: TGTGCCAGCAGCGTTTGGGGAGCTGGCTCTGGGGCCAACGTCCTGACTTTC. The rearrangement uses TRBV9 and TRBJ2-6; possible D gene TRBD2, 5 bases. CDR1 SGDLS and CDR2 YYNGEE come from the germline V gene. Trimming removed 2 bases from V and 0 bases from J, with 12 bases in between. The CDR3 has 17 residues.

The CDR3 here is CSVTSGKETQYF. CDR3 nucleotide sequence: TGCAGCGTGACTAGCGGAAAAGAGACCCAGTACTTC. The chain is built from TRBV29-1 and TRBJ2-5; 9 nucleotides agree with TRBD2. Germline CDR1 SQVTM, CDR2 ANQGSEA. V was pared by 6 bases and J by 3 bases, with 2 bases of the junction left unmatched. This CDR3 region has 12 residues.

V is TRBV4-2 and J is TRBJ1-5, with D perhaps matching TRBD1 (5 bases). The CDR3 is 15 amino acids. Per germline, CDR1 LGHNA and CDR2 YNFKEQ. Trimming took 2 bases from V and 3 from J, leaving 11 bases between them. CDR3 sequence (DNA): TGTGCCAGCAGCCAAAGAGGGGACGACAATCAGCCCCAGCATTTT. Its protein product is CASSQRGDDNQPQHF.

The V gene is TRBV18, the J gene TRBJ1-2; 9 nucleotides line up with TRBD1. This CDR3 spans 16 amino acids. The germline V gene has CDR1 KGHSH and CDR2 LQKENI. Trimming removed 3 bases from V and 6 bases from J; junction bases left unmatched: 11. DNA for the CDR3: TGTGCCAGCTCACCGGGGACAGGGAGATTGGACAATGGCTACACCTTC. Its protein is CASSPGTGRLDNGYTF. The entire variable domain, with the rest obtained from reference TRBV18 and TRBJ1-2, is as follows: NAGVMQNPRHLVRRRGQEARLRCSPMKGHSHVYWYRQLPEEGLKFMVYLQKENIIDESGMPKERFSAEFPKEGPSILRIQQVVRGDSAAYFCASSPGTGRLDNGYTFGSGTRLTVV.

This clone was picked up a small number of times. This sequence joins TRBV5-1 and TRBJ1-2, with D unresolved. The CDR3 runs to 13 residues. V was trimmed by 3 bases and J by 8 bases, leaving 14 bases between them. The germline CDR1 and CDR2 sequences are SGHRS and YFSETQ. The CDR3 region has the DNA TGCGCCAGCAGCTGGGAGTCTTCGGGGGGCTACACCTTC. It translates to CASSWESSGGYTF.

The chain carries TRBV27 and TRBJ2-5, with 8 positions matching TRBD1. The V gene end was trimmed by 5 bases and the J gene end by 0 bases; junction bases not matched to a gene: 5. The CDR3 has 15 residues. Germline V gene data show CDR1 as MNHEY and CDR2 as SMNVEV (reference sequence). This CDR3 is CASSPDRVYQETQYF. As DNA, the CDR3 is TGTGCCAGCAGTCCGGACAGGGTGTACCAAGAGACCCAGTACTTC.

The sample holds a few counts of this clone. The V call is TRBV12-3 or TRBV12-4, the J call TRBJ2-7; 7 nucleotides line up with TRBD1. J lost 4 bases, V lost 8 bases, and 5 bases had no gene match. This CDR3 is 12 amino acids long. The CDR3 nucleotides are TGTGCCAGCGGGGACAGATATTACGAGCAGTACTTC. Protein: CASGDRYYEQYF.

V is TRBV12-3 or TRBV12-4 and J is TRBJ2-2; D is ambiguous. The V end was cut by 2 bases, the J end by 8 bases, with 9 bases between. The CDR3 has 13 amino acids. The CDR3, as DNA: TGTGCCAGCAGTTTATCCCCCGGGGGGGAGCTGTTTTTT. This sequence encodes CASSLSPGGELFF.

The chain uses TRBV3-1 (or the pseudogene TRBV3-2) and TRBJ1-3, with D possibly being TRBD1 (5 bases). Trimming left V 5 bases short and J 3 bases short, with 14 bases between. This CDR3 comprises 15 residues. Germline CDR1 and CDR2: LGHDT and YNNKEL (reference sequence). The CDR3, as DNA: TGTGCCAGCAGCGTCCGCGGGGCTAGTGGAAACACCATATATTTT. Amino acids: CASSVRGASGNTIYF.

In this sample, this clone turned up once. This rearrangement joins TRBV21-1 to TRBJ2-1; the table's D call, TRBD2, was not checked against the DNA. TRBV21-1 corresponds to a pseudogene. The CDR3 is 14 amino acids. The CDR3 DNA is TGTGCCAGCAGCAAAGGGTTCCGGGACAATGAGCAGTTCTTC. Translating gives CASSKGFRDNEQFF.

The rearrangement uses TRBV3-1 (or the pseudogene TRBV3-2) and TRBJ2-7, with D tentatively TRBD2 (7 bases). Germline V gives CDR1 LGHDT, CDR2 YNNKEL (reference sequence). The CDR3 covers 15 residues. Trimming took off 4 bases at V and 3 bases at J, with 16 bases between the two ends. This CDR3 reads CASSLNPGGLYEQYF. The DNA for the CDR3 is TGTGCCAGCAGCCTAAATCCGGGGGGCCTCTACGAGCAGTACTTC.

V gene TRBV6-2 or TRBV6-3 combines with J gene TRBJ1-5; D remains ambiguous. CDR3 size: 15 residues. CDR1 MNHEY and CDR2 SVGEGT come from the germline V gene. V lost 0 bases and J 0 bases, leaving 6 bases between the germline ends. The CDR3 coding sequence is TGTGCCAGCAGTTACTCAGTAAATAGCAATCAGCCCCAGCATTTT. Its protein product is CASSYSVNSNQPQHF.

The CDR3 protein is CASSIKGGRTEAFF. The CDR3, as DNA: TGTGCCAGCAGCATAAAGGGGGGTCGGACTGAAGCTTTCTTT. This rearrangement joins TRBV7-2 to TRBJ1-1; the D gene is possibly TRBD1 (6 bases). Germline V CDR1 and CDR2: SGHTA, FQGNSA. The CDR3 extends over 14 amino acids. The V end was cut by 5 bases, the J end by 5 bases, with 15 bases between.